This T cell receptor beta chain was captured in a study of T-cell reconstitution after alpha-beta-depleted transplantation in children. Study findings and constraints: By one year post-transplant, T-cell counts and diversity largely arose from T cells that were newly produced.

Germline trimming cut 2 bases from V and 10 bases from J; bases unmatched to any gene: 9. In germline, CDR1 is SGHNT, CDR2 YYREEE (reference sequence). This CDR3 has 15 residues. Library preparation (for TCRbeta) was performed with unique molecular identifiers. TCRdb reanalysed the PCR reads using MiXCR and keeps one entry per CDR3 protein. The table lists 330,000 or so distinct CDR3 sequences, almost 8% of them singletons. The table lists this clonotype with a count of one. The antigen remains undetermined. This sample comprised peripheral blood, obtained 360 days after TCRalphabeta/CD19-depleted stem cell transplant. The receptor comes from a female patient aged 2-9 years who had a stem cell transplant for Fanconi anemia, so the T cells may come from the graft donor. The chain employs TRBV5-4 and TRBJ1-6; 7 bases line up with TRBD1. CDR3 coding DNA: TGTGCCAGCAGCTTCCGGGACAGCCAACGGTCACCCCTCCACTTT. Protein: CASSFRDSQRSPLHF.